This T cell receptor beta chain derives from a study of CD8 T cells in ankylosing spondylitis. Ten or more counts support this clonotype. Each TCR beta library was made by quantitative 5'-RACE that incorporated molecular barcodes. Using its own MiXCR run on the 5' RACE reads, TCRdb lists one record per CDR3 protein. The sample holds approximately 100,000 distinct CDR3 sequences, roughly 8% seen once. Germline V gene sequence: CDR1 MNHEY, CDR2 SVGAGI. V was clipped by 2 bases and J by 6 bases, with 13 bases between them. The CDR3 has 14 residues. This sequence was found in a male donor with ankylosing spondylitis or in good health (not recorded which). V and J are TRBV6-5 and TRBJ1-1; D is perhaps TRBD1 (5 bases). The specimen sequenced was blood, either unsorted or a sorted T cell fraction (not recorded which). CDR3 in amino acids: CASSYPGRAPEAFF. CDR3 DNA: TGTGCCAGCAGTTACCCCGGCAGGGCGCCTGAAGCTTTCTTT.